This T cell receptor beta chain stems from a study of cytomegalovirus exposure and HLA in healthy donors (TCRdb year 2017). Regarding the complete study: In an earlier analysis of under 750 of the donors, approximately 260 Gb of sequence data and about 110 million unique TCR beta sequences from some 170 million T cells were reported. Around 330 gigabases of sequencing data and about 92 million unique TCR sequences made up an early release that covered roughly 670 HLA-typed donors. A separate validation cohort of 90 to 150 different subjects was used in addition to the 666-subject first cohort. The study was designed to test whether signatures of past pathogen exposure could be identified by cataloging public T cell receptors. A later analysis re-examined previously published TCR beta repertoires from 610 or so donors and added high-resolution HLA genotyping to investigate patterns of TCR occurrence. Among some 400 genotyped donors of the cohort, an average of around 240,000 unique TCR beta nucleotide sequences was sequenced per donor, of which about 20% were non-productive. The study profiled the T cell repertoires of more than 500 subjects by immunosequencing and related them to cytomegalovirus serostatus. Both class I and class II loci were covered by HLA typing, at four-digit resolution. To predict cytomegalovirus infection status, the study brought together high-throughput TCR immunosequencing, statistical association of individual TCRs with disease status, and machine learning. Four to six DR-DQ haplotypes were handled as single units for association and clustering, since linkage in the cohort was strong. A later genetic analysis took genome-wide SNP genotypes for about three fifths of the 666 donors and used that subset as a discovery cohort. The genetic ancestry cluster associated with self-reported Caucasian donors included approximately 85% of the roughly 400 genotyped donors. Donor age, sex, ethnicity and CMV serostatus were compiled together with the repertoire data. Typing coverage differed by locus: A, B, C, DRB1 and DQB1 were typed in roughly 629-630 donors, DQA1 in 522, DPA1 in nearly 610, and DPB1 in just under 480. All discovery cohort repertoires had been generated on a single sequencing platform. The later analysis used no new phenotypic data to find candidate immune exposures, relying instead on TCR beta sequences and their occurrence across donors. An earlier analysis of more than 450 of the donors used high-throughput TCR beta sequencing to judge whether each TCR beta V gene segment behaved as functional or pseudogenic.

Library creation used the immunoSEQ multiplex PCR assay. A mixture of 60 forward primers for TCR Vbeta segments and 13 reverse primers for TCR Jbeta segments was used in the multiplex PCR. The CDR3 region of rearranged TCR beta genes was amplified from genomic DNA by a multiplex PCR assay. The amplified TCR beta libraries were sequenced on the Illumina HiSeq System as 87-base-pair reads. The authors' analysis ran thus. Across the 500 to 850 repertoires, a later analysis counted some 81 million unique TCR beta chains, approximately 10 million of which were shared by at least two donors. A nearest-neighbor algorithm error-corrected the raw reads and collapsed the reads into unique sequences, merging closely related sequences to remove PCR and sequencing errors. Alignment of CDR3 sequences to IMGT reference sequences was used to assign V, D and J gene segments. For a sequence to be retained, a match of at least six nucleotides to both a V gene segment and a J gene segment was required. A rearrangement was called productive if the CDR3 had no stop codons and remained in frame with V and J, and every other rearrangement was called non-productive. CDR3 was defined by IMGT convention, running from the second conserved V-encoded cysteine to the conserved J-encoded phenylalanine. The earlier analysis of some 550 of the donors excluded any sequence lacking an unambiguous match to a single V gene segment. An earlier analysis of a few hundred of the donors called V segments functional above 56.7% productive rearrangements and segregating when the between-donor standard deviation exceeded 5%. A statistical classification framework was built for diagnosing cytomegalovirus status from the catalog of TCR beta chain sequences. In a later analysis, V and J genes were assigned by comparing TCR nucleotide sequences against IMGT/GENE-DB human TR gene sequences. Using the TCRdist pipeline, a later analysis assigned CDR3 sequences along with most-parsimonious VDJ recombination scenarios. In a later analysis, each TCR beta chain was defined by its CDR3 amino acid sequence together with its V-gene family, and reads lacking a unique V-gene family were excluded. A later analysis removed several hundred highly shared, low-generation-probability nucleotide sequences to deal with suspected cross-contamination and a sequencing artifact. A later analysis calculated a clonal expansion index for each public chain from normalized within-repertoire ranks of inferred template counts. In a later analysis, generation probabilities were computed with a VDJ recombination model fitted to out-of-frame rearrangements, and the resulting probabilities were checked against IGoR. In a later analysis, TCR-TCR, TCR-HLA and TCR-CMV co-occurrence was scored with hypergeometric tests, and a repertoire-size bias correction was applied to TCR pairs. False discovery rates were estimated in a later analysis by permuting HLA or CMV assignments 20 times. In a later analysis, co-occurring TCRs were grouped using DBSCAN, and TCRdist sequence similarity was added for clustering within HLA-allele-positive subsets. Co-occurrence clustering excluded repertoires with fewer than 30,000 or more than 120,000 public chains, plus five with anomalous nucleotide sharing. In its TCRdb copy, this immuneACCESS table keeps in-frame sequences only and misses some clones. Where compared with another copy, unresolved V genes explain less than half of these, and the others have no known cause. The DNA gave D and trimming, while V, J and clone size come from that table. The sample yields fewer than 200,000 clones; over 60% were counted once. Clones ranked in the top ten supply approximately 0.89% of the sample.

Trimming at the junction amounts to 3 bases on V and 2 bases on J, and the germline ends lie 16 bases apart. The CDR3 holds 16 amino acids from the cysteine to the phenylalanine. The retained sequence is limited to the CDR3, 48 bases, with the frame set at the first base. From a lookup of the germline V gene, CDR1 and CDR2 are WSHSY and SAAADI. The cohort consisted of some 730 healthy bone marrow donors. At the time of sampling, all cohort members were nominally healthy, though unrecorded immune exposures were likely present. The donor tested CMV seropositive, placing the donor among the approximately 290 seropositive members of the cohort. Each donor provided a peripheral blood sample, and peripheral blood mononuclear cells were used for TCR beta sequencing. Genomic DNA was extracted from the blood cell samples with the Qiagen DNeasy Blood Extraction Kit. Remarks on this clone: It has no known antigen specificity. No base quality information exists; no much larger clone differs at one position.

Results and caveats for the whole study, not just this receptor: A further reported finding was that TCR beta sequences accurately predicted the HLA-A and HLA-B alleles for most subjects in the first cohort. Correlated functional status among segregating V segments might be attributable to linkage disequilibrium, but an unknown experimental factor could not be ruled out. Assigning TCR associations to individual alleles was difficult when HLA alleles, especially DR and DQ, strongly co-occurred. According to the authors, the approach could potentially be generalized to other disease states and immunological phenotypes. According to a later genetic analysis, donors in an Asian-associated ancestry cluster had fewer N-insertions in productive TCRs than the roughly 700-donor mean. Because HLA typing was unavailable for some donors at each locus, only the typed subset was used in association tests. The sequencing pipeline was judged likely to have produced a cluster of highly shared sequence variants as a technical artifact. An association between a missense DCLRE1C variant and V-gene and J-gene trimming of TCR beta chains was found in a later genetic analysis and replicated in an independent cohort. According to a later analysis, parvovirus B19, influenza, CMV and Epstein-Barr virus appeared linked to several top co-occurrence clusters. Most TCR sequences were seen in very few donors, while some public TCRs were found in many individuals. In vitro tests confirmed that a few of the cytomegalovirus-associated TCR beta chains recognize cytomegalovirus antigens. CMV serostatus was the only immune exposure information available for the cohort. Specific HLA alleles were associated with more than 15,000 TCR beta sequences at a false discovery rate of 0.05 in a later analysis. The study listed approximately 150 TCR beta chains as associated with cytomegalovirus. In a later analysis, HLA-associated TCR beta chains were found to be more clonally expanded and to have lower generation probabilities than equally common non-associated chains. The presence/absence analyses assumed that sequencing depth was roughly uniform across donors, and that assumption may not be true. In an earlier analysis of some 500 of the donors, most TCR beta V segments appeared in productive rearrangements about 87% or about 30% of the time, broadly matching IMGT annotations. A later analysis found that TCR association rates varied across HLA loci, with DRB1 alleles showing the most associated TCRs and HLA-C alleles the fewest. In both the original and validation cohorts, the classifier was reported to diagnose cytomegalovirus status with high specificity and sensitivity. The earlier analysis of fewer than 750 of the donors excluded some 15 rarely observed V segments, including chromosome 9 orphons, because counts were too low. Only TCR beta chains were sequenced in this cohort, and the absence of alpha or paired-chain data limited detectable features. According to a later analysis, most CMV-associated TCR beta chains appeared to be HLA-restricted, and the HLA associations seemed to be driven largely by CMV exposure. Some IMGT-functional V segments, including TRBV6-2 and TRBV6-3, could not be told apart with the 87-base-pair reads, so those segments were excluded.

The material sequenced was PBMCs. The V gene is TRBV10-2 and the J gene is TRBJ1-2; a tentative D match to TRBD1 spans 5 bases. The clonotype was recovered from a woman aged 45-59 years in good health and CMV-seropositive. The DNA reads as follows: TGCGCCAGCAGTGATCCAGCAGGGAGGAGAAACTATGGCTACACCTTC. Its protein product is CASSDPAGRRNYGYTF.